A single TCR beta chain is shown here with its context. Its antigen is not identified. Assay: immunoSEQ multiplex PCR; the TCRdb copy retains only in-frame clones and omits some. The sample yields tens of thousands of clones, 65% to 80% seen once. This entry belongs to a study of OX40 agonist ivuxolimab in advanced cancers. Overall study results and limits: Expanded clones belonging to CD8+ T cells outnumbered, on average, those of CD4+. Both CD4+ and CD8+ T cell populations in blood had undergone clonal expansion by week 6 at 0.1 to 3.0 mg/kg.

Blood specimens came from baseline, cycle 4 day 1, and cycle 7 day 1. The CDR3 is 15 residues long. V shed 4 bases and J shed 4 bases, with 15 bases lying between them. CDR1 and CDR2 from the germline V gene are SGHDT and YYEEEE. This TCR derives from an adult with an advanced solid tumor such as melanoma, head and neck, liver or kidney cancer. The sequencing used CD4+ or CD8+ T cells sorted from blood, collected in a trial of the OX40 agonist ivuxolimab. V and J are TRBV5-6 and TRBJ1-3; D is uncertain. The CDR3 loop reads CASSLAPAPGNTIYF. The CDR3 nucleotides are TGTGCCAGCAGCCTGGCCCCGGCACCCGGAAACACCATATATTTT.